This T cell receptor (beta chain) appears in the sequencing data of a study of response to subunit inactivated influenza vaccine (dated by TCRdb to the late 2010s). For the wider study: The study used deep quantitative T cell receptor repertoire profiling to track responses to a trivalent subunit inactivated influenza vaccine.

The library came from RT-PCR. Reads for this sample came from an Illumina HiSeq 2500. TCRdb reworked the public reads: Q25 trimming with fastp, MiXCR clone assembly, productive beta chains retained. Every distinct CDR3 protein forms one entry, paired with its most common genes and DNA. This sample gives more than 700,000 distinct CDR3 sequences in total; approximately 21% of them show up just once. The ten most abundant clones make up 10% of the sample. This clonotype was counted a few times. No cognate antigen has been identified for it. Base qualities are not provided; no much larger clone lies one nucleotide away. Overall results and qualifications from the work: The authors proposed that each seasonal influenza vaccination may bring in only a limited number of new T cells.

This clonotype was sampled from a man aged 50-59 years who received an inactivated influenza vaccine. Donor details come from another sample of the same person, matched by shared clones. The material sequenced was PBMCs from blood, taken approximately 5 days after vaccination.

The CDR3 corresponds to CASSLGHRVSTDTQYF. The DNA sequence is as follows: TGTGCCAGCAGCTTAGGCCACAGGGTCAGCACAGATACGCAGTATTTT. Here the chain combines TRBV7-2 and TRBJ2-3, and possibly TRBD1, on 6 matching bases. Counted from cysteine to phenylalanine, this CDR3 has 16 amino acids. Only the CDR3 portion is preserved as DNA: 48 bases, with reading frame beginning at the first base. V and J lose 1 base and 0 bases, and a span of 11 bases separates them. In the germline V gene, CDR1 corresponds to SGHTA and CDR2 to FQGNSA.